This T cell receptor beta chain stems from a study of cytomegalovirus exposure and HLA in healthy donors. CDR1 SEHNR and CDR2 FQNEAQ come from the germline V gene (reference sequence). The CDR3 spans 13 residues. With V trimmed by 4 bases and J by 4 bases, 1 base remained unmatched. On this clone: Its antigen is as yet unknown.

The protocol was immunoSEQ multiplex PCR, while the TCRdb copy is restricted to in-frame clones and leaves out a portion. The table includes 250,000 or so clones, less than 90% detected once. Study-level points and caveats: In vitro assays verified that three CMV-associated chains recognized CMV antigens specifically. The classifier was said to identify cytomegalovirus status with high specificity and sensitivity. Rare TCR sequences predominated, though certain public TCRs were found in many donors. The finding came from a later analysis; first-cohort TCR clusters tended to co-occur in the approximately 120 validation repertoires.

The TCR originated in a man between 18 and 35 years old in good health and CMV-seropositive. The source material was PBMCs. The V call is TRBV7-9, the J call TRBJ2-5; 9 nucleotides agree with TRBD1. As DNA, the CDR3 is TGTGCCAGCAGCTGGACAGGGGTAGAGACCCAGTACTTC. This codes for CASSWTGVETQYF.